This TCR beta chain was captured by sequencing in a study of cytomegalovirus exposure and HLA in healthy donors. Profiling relied on immunoSEQ multiplex PCR, and the TCRdb table lists in-frame clones only, not all of them. The repertoire holds around 250,000 clones, 90% seen once, with roughly 0.4% in the top ten. The sample was PBMCs. The source is a young woman in good health and CMV-seronegative.

This chain's CDR3 is CASSERVGAGGNTEAFF. CDR3 nucleotide sequence: TGTGCCAGCAGTGAAAGAGTCGGTGCCGGGGGGAACACTGAAGCTTTCTTT. This chain uses TRBV2 with TRBJ1-1; D possibly corresponds to TRBD1 (5 bases). V lost 2 bases and J 1 base, leaving 17 bases between the germline ends. The CDR3 is made up of 17 amino acids. Per the germline V gene, CDR1 is SNHLY and CDR2 is FYNNEI.